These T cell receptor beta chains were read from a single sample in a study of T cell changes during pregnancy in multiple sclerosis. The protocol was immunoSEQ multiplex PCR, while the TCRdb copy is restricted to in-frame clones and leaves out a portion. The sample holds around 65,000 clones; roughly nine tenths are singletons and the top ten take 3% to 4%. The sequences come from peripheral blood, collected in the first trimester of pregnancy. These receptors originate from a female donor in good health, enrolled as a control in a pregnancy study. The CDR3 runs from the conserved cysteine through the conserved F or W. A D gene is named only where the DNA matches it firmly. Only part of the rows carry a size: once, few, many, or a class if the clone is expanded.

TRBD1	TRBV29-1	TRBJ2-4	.	TGCAGCGCTACACAGGGGGCACGGGCCAAAAACATTCAGTACTTC	CSATQGARAKNIQYF
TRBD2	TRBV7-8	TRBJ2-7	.	TGTGCCAGCAGCTATAGCGGGAGGAACCCCTACGAGCAGTACTTC	CASSYSGRNPYEQYF
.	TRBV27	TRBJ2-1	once	TGTGCCAGCAGTCCCCCCCCGGAGCTTCAGACCTACAATGAGCAGTTCTTC	CASSPPPELQTYNEQFF
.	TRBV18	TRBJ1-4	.	TGTGCCAGCTCACCAGAGTCCGCCCAAGAAAAACTGTTTTTT	CASSPESAQEKLFF
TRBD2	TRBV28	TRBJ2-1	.	TGTGCCAGCGGGGGGGGTGGCGGGATAAGATACAATGAGCAGTTCTTC	CASGGGGGIRYNEQFF
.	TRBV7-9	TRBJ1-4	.	TGTGCCAGCAGCCCAGACCCGTGGGACTATACCTCAACTAATGAAAAACTGTTTTTT	CASSPDPWDYTSTNEKLFF
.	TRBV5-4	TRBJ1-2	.	TGTGCCAGCAGCTTAGAGTCCTATGGCTACACCTTC	CASSLESYGYTF
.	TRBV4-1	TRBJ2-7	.	TGCGCCAGCAGCCAAGATACCAGCGCAGTCTACGAGCAGTACTTC	CASSQDTSAVYEQYF
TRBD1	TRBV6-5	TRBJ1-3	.	TGTGCCAGCAGTTACCGGTACAGGGGGACTGGAAACACCATATATTTT	CASSYRYRGTGNTIYF
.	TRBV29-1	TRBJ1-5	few	TGCAGCGTTGGGGAGTCGGAAAATCAGCCCCAGCATTTT	CSVGESENQPQHF
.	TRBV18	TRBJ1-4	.	TGTGCCAGCTCACTCCTAGGTCCTGCGGATGAAAAACTGTTTTTT	CASSLLGPADEKLFF
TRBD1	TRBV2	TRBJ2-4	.	TGTGCCAGCAGAGCCATACAGGGGGCGGCGGACATTCAGTACTTC	CASRAIQGAADIQYF
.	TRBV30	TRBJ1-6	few	TGTGCCTGGAGTATGCAGGGGAATTCACCCCTCCACTTT	CAWSMQGNSPLHF
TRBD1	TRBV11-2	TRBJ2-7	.	TGTGCCAGCAGCTTAGGGACAGGAGGCTCCGAGCAGTACTTC	CASSLGTGGSEQYF
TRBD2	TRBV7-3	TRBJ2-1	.	TGTGCCAGCAGCGTATCTACTAGCGGGGGGCTCGGTGAGCAGTTCTTC	CASSVSTSGGLGEQFF
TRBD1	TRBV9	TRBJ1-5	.	TGTGCCAGCAGTGCAGGGACAGGGGGCAATCAGCCCCAGCATTTT	CASSAGTGGNQPQHF
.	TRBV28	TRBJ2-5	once	TGTGCCAGCAGTTTGGATCCAGCTCAGGGCTATCAGTACTTC	CASSLDPAQGYQYF
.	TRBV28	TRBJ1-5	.	TGTGCCAGCAGTTTCCCCCCAAGGCAGGTCAGCAATCAGCCCCAGCATTTT	CASSFPPRQVSNQPQHF
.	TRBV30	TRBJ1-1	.	TGTGCCTGGTCTCGAATAGGCAGGGACACTGAAGCTTTCTTT	CAWSRIGRDTEAFF
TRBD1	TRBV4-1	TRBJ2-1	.	TGCGCCAGCAGCCATTCCCAGGGGGACAGGGGACCTTACAATGAGCAGTTCTTC	CASSHSQGDRGPYNEQFF
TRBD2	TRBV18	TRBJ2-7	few	TGTGCCAGCTCACCAGGGACTAGCGGGTCCTACGAGCAGTACTTC	CASSPGTSGSYEQYF
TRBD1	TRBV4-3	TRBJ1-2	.	TGCGCCAGCAGCCAGGGACAGGGCGGTCGCTATGGCTACACCTTC	CASSQGQGGRYGYTF
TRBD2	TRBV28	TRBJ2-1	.	TGTGCCAGCAGTAAACCGGGACTAGCGGGAAGTAATGAGCAGTTCTTC	CASSKPGLAGSNEQFF
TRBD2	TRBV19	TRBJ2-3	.	TGTGCCAGTAGTAGGGTAGCGGGAGGGCTGAACACAGATACGCAGTATTTT	CASSRVAGGLNTDTQYF
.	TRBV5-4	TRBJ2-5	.	TGTGCCAGCAGCCAACAGCTACAAGAGACCCAGTACTTC	CASSQQLQETQYF
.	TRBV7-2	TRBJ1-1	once	TGTGCCAGCAGCTTAGGACAGCACAGCACTGAAGCTTTCTTT	CASSLGQHSTEAFF
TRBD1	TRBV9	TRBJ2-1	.	TGTGCCAGCAGCGTCCGGGACAGGGACGGAAATGAGCAGTTCTTC	CASSVRDRDGNEQFF
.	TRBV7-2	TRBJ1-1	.	TGTGCCAGCAGCTTAGGTTCGGGGAGAGCCATGATGAACACTGAAGCTTTCTTT	CASSLGSGRAMMNTEAFF
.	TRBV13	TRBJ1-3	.	TGTGCCAGCAGCCCCGGACAGAGATCTGGAAACACCATATATTTT	CASSPGQRSGNTIYF
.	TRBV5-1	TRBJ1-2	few	TGCGCCAGCAGCCTCAGCGCTCTCTATGGCTACACCTTC	CASSLSALYGYTF
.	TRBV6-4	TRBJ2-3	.	TGTGCCAGCAGTGACCAGAGCACAGATACGCAGTATTTT	CASSDQSTDTQYF
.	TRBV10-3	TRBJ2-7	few	TGTGCCATCAGCCGCCCCGACTCCTCCACCTACGAGCAGTACTTC	CAISRPDSSTYEQYF
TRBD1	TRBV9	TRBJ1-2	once	TGTGCCAGCAGCGCAAACCCCGGACAGGGGGTATCGAACTATGGCTACACCTTC	CASSANPGQGVSNYGYTF
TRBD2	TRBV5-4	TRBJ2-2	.	TGTGCCAGCAGCTTTGGACTAGCGGGGGCCGGGGAGCTGTTTTTT	CASSFGLAGAGELFF
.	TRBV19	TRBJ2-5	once	TGTGCCAGTAGTTCGGGACTTGAGGAGACCCAGTACTTC	CASSSGLEETQYF
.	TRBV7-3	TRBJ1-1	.	TGTGCCAGCAGCTTACAGGGAGCGGGGCTGAACACTGAAGCTTTCTTT	CASSLQGAGLNTEAFF
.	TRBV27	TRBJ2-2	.	TGTGCCAGCAGTTTTTTAAGGACAGCGGAATTACTCGGGGAGCTGTTTTTT	CASSFLRTAELLGELFF
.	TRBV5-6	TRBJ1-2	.	TGTGCCAGCAGCCCCGACAGGTTGAGCTATGGCTACACCTTC	CASSPDRLSYGYTF
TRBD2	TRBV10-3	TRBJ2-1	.	TGTGCCATCAGTGAAACTAGCGGAGAGGATGAGCAGTTCTTC	CAISETSGEDEQFF
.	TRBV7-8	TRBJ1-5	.	TGTGCCAGCAGCTTAGAACCAGTCAATCAGCCCCAGCATTTT	CASSLEPVNQPQHF
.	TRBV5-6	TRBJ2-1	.	TGTGCCAGCAGCTTGGCCGGGGGAAATTCCAGGAATGAGCAGTTCTTC	CASSLAGGNSRNEQFF
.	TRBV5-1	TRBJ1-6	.	TGCGCCAGCAGCTTGGCCGCGGGTCGGTATAATTCACCCCTCCACTTT	CASSLAAGRYNSPLHF
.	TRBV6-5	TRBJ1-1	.	TGTGCCAGCAGTTACTCCTTAGGGGCGGACACTGAAGCTTTCTTT	CASSYSLGADTEAFF
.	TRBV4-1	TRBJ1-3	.	TGCGCCAGCAGCCTTACAGGTTCCCGCTCTGGAAACACCATATATTTT	CASSLTGSRSGNTIYF
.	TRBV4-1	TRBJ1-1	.	TGCGCCAGCAGCCAAGGTGGGTCGGGGGGGCAAGCTTTCTTT	CASSQGGSGGQAFF
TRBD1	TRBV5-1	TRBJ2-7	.	TGCGCCAGCAGCGGAGGACAGGGCGCGGGCGAGCAGTACTTC	CASSGGQGAGEQYF
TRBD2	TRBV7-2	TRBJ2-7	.	TGTGCCAGCAGCTGGCAGACCGGGACTAGCTACGAGCAGTACTTC	CASSWQTGTSYEQYF
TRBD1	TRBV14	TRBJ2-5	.	TGTGCCAGCAGCCAGGACAGGGGGTACCAAGAGACCCAGTACTTC	CASSQDRGYQETQYF
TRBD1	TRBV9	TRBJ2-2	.	TGTGCCAGCAGCCCTGGGACAGGGCGAGGCACCGGGGAGCTGTTTTTT	CASSPGTGRGTGELFF
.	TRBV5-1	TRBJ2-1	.	TGCGCCAGCAGCTTGGAACTTGGCGGGGGCCCCTACAATGAGCAGTTCTTC	CASSLELGGGPYNEQFF
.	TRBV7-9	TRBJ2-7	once	TGTGCCAGCAGCTTAACAGGTAACGAGCAGTACTTC	CASSLTGNEQYF
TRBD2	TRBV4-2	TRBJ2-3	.	TGTGCCAGCAGCCAAGATCTTCGGCGGGGGGGCAATACAGATACGCAGTATTTT	CASSQDLRRGGNTDTQYF
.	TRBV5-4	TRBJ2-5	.	TGTGCCAGCAGCTCCCCTCGGCAGGGGCGGGCGGAGACCCAGTACTTC	CASSSPRQGRAETQYF